This entry lists 18 T cell receptor beta chains sequenced from one sample in a study of regulatory and conventional T cells in RAG deficiency. Genomic DNA came from blood regulatory T cells gated CD4+ CD25-high CD127-low. The method was immunoSEQ multiplex PCR; TCRdb's version includes in-frame clones alone and lacks a portion of them. The sample carries about 9,400 clones, roughly 90% recorded once. This sample also appeared in a second study, on regulatory T cells. That work states: Amplification used 52 TRBV primers and 13 TRBJ primers.

Sequencing was performed on Tregs sorted from blood. These receptors came from a human donor in good health.

This chain joins TRBV7-9 and TRBJ1-1; unclear D gene. This CDR3 contains 14 residues. Germline assignment: CDR1 SEHNR and CDR2 FQNEAQ (reference sequence). V gave up 3 bases and J gave up 1 base, with 9 bases separating them. The CDR3 region has the DNA TGTGCCAGCAGCTTTTTTCCAGAGAACACTGAAGCTTTCTTT. Encoded protein: CASSFFPENTEAFF.

This chain links TRBV30 with TRBJ2-6; a weak D match, TRBD1 (5 bases). Per germline, CDR1 GTSNPN and CDR2 SVGIG (reference sequence). This CDR3 is built from 15 residues. The ends were cut back, 3 bases at V and 1 base at J, with 10 bases in the middle. The CDR3 is CAWSFAGSGANVLTF. For the CDR3, the DNA is TGTGCCTGGAGCTTCGCAGGGTCTGGGGCCAACGTCCTGACTTTC. Based on the CDR3 plus reference TRBV30 and TRBJ2-6, the full variable domain is SQTIHQWPATLVQPVGSPLSLECTVEGTSNPNLYWYRQAAGRGLQLLFYSVGIGQISSEVPQNLSASRPQDRQFILSSKKLLLSDSGFYLCAWSFAGSGANVLTFGAGSRLTVL.

The CDR3 bases are TGTGCCAGCAGAAAGGACTCCTCCTACAATGAGCAGTTCTTC. Translating gives CASRKDSSYNEQFF. The V and J genes are TRBV6-6 and TRBJ2-1; the D gene is possibly TRBD2 (5 bases). This CDR3 region has 14 residues. Per germline, CDR1 MNHNY and CDR2 SVGAGI (reference sequence). The V and J ends lost 6 bases and 0 bases respectively, with 9 bases between them.

CDR3 DNA sequence: TGCGCCAGCAGTGAGGACGGCTACGAGCAGTACTTC. The encoded protein is CASSEDGYEQYF. The chain links TRBV10-2 to TRBJ2-7; D gene uncertain. Germline CDR1 reads WSHSY; CDR2 reads SAAADI. V dropped 2 bases and J dropped 3 bases, with 5 bases sitting between them. CDR3 length: 12 residues.

The V gene is TRBV29-1, the J gene TRBJ2-3; the match to TRBD2 covers 11 bases. Germline loops: CDR1 SQVTM, CDR2 ANQGSEA. J gave up 4 bases and V 7 bases, and 10 bases lay outside the gene matches. This CDR3 comprises 15 residues. The CDR3 here is CSARTLAGGADTQYF. Here the CDR3 DNA reads TGCAGCGCGAGGACCCTAGCGGGGGGCGCAGATACGCAGTATTTT.

The rearrangement links TRBV6-6 to TRBJ1-5; D unclear. The CDR3 runs 16 residues. V was cut by 2 bases and J by 0 bases, with 11 bases left in between. CDR1 and CDR2 from the germline V gene are MNHNY and SVGAGI (reference sequence). The CDR3 reads CASSYGGLNSNQPQHF. CDR3 sequence (DNA): TGTGCCAGCAGTTACGGCGGCCTTAATAGCAATCAGCCCCAGCATTTT.

The chain combines TRBV5-5 with TRBJ2-1; tentatively, D is TRBD1 (6 bases). This CDR3 is built from 15 residues. Germline CDR1 SGHKS, CDR2 YYEKEE (reference sequence). With 0 bases removed from V and 4 bases from J, the gap between germline ends came to 11 bases. CDR3 nucleotide sequence: TGTGCCAGCAGCTTGGGGCCTGACAGGTACAATGAGCAGTTCTTC. Protein product: CASSLGPDRYNEQFF.

The chain combines TRBV6-5 with TRBJ1-4, with D possibly being TRBD1 (6 bases). This CDR3 region has 12 residues. Trimming removed 5 bases from V and 5 bases from J, with 6 bases in between. In germline, CDR1 is MNHEY, CDR2 SVGAGI. This CDR3 reads CASSRGNEKLFF. In DNA form, the CDR3 reads TGTGCCAGCAGTAGGGGGAATGAAAAACTGTTTTTT.

This chain joins TRBV9 and TRBJ2-2; D ambiguous. The CDR3 contains 14 residues. V dropped 4 bases and J dropped 5 bases, with 12 bases sitting between them. The germline CDR1 and CDR2 sequences are SGDLS and YYNGEE. CDR3 region: CASSLASQTGELFF. The CDR3 DNA reads as TGTGCCAGCAGCCTCGCCTCACAGACCGGGGAGCTGTTTTTT.

The chain uses TRBV6-6 and TRBJ1-3; D uncertain. From germline, CDR1 is MNHNY and CDR2 SVGAGI (reference sequence). Trimming took 0 bases from V and 0 from J, leaving 9 bases between them. The CDR3 covers 16 residues. This CDR3 is CASSYSDRASGNTIYF. As DNA, the CDR3 is TGTGCCAGCAGTTACTCGGACCGAGCCTCTGGAAACACCATATATTTT.

The chain recombines TRBV18 with TRBJ1-5; D possibly corresponds to TRBD1 (6 bases). In germline, CDR1 is KGHSH, CDR2 LQKENI. The CDR3 loop spans 14 amino acids. Deletions cut 5 bases from V and 4 bases from J, with 12 bases between. In DNA form, the CDR3 reads TGTGCCAGCTCAACTCAGGGGTCAAATCAGCCCCAGCATTTT. Protein sequence: CASSTQGSNQPQHF. Together with reference TRBV18 and TRBJ1-5, the CDR3 gives the full variable domain: NAGVMQNPRHLVRRRGQEARLRCSPMKGHSHVYWYRQLPEEGLKFMVYLQKENIIDESGMPKERFSAEFPKEGPSILRIQQVVRGDSAAYFCASSTQGSNQPQHFGDGTRLSIL.

The V and J genes are TRBV7-3 and TRBJ2-7; TRBD1 matches 8 bases. There are 13 residues in the CDR3. The junction had 2 bases not matched to a gene; V was cut back by 3 bases and J by 4 bases. Germline values: CDR1 SGHTA, CDR2 FQGTGA. CDR3 nucleotide sequence: TGTGCCAGCAGCTTTACAGGGGGGTACGAGCAGTACTTC. This sequence encodes CASSFTGGYEQYF.

The rearrangement links TRBV20-1 to TRBJ1-1; maybe TRBD1 (6 bases). V lost 4 bases and J 7 bases, leaving 10 bases between the germline ends. The CDR3 totals 11 residues. In germline, CDR1 is DFQATT, CDR2 SNEGSKA (reference sequence). CDR3 nucleotide sequence: TGCAGTGCTATCCAGGGGAATGAAGCTTTCTTT. As protein: CSAIQGNEAFF.

The chain uses TRBV28 and TRBJ2-3, with D hard to call. Germline V gene lookup returns CDR1 MDHEN and CDR2 SYDVKM. The CDR3 is made up of 15 amino acids. With 3 bases removed from V and 2 bases from J, the gap between germline ends came to 12 bases. This chain's CDR3 is CASSFVPGFTDTQYF. The CDR3 nucleotides read TGTGCCAGCAGTTTCGTGCCAGGATTCACAGATACGCAGTATTTT.

This clone appeared a few times. The CDR3 bases are TGCAGCGTGGCCTTCGACGATACGCAGTATTTT. This encodes CSVAFDDTQYF. This chain connects TRBV29-1 to TRBJ2-3; D not resolved. V was pared by 6 bases and J by 6 bases, with 10 bases between. Germline CDR1 and CDR2: SQVTM and ANQGSEA. The CDR3 sequence is 11 residues long.

For this clone: One junction end does not reproduce the germline sequence, and a read error may be involved. CDR3 sequence reads: CASSQVSRIGTLTSF. The CDR3 DNA sequence: TGTGCCAGCAGCCAAGTAAGCCGGATAGGAACACTGACGAGCTTC. The V gene is TRBV14, the J gene TRBJ1-2; D is uncertain. The CDR3 has 15 amino acids. The germline V gene has CDR1 SGHDN and CDR2 FVKESK.

This clone appeared a single time. The rearrangement joins TRBV5-4 to TRBJ2-1; 8 nucleotides agree with TRBD2. The junction had 7 bases not matched to a gene; V was cut back by 1 base and J by 4 bases. The CDR3 loop spans 16 amino acids. Germline lookup yields CDR1 SGHNT and CDR2 YYREEE (reference sequence). The CDR3 loop reads CASSLYLAGLYNEQFF. CDR3 nucleotides: TGTGCCAGCAGCTTGTACCTAGCGGGCCTGTACAATGAGCAGTTCTTC.

The DNA of the CDR3 is TGTGCCAGCAGATGGGGAGGGAACACCGGGGAGCTGTTTTTT. Encoded protein: CASRWGGNTGELFF. V gene TRBV2 combines with J gene TRBJ2-2; TRBD2 might be the D (6 bases). From germline, CDR1 is SNHLY and CDR2 FYNNEI. The CDR3 is 14 residues long. V was cut by 6 bases and J by 1 base, with 9 bases left in between.